What follows describes a single TCR beta chain. The record originates from a study of blood T cell repertoires in COVID-19. This CDR3 is built from 16 residues. Unmatched junction bases numbered 11, after V lost 5 bases and J lost 4 bases. Germline V gene lookup returns CDR1 SGHVS and CDR2 FNYEAQ. Sequencing used immunoSEQ multiplex PCR; TCRdb keeps in-frame clones, though not all of them. The sample comprises 250,000 to 350,000 clones, more than 85% of which are singletons, and around 0.88% rests with the top ten. The V gene is TRBV7-6, the J gene TRBJ2-3; 8 positions match TRBD2. The clonotype originates from a man aged 25 to 45 with acute or convalescent COVID-19. The sequencing sample was made of peripheral blood. The CDR3 coding sequence is TGTGCCAGCAGCCCCAATAGCGGGATGCTCGCAGATACGCAGTATTTT. Protein product: CASSPNSGMLADTQYF. Complete variable domain (other parts from reference TRBV7-6 and TRBJ2-3): GAGVSQSPRYKVTKRGQDVALRCDPISGHVSLYWYRQALGQGPEFLTYFNYEAQQDKSGLPNDRFSAERPEGSISTLTIQRTEQRDSAMYRCASSPNSGMLADTQYFGPGTRLTVL.